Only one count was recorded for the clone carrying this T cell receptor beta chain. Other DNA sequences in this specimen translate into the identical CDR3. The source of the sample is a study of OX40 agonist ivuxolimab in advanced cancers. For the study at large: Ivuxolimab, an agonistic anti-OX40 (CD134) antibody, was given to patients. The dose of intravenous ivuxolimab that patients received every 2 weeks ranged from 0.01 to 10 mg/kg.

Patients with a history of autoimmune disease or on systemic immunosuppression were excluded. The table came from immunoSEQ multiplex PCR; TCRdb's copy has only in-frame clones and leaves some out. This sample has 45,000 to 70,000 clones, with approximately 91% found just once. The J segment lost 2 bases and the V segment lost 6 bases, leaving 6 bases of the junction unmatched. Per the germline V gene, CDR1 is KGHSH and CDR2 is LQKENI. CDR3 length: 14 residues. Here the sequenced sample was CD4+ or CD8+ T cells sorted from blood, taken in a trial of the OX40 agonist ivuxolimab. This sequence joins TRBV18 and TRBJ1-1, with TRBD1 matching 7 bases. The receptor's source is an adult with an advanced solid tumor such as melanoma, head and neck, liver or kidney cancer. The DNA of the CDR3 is TGTGCCAGCTCTCCTGGGACAGTTAACACTGAAGCTTTCTTT. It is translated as CASSPGTVNTEAFF.